This T cell receptor beta chain emerged from a study of Graves' ophthalmopathy and Graves' hyperthyroidism. Overall study context: The blood sample was drawn at first diagnosis and before any treatment.

Study results and limitations: Blood also carried most expanded thyroid clonotypes exceeding 0.001 frequency.

From RNA, the CDR3 regions of TCR beta chains were amplified and sequenced. An opening RT-PCR round employed HTBI primers and preceded a second-round multiplex PCR. TCRdb recomputed calls from the multiplex PCR reads with MiXCR, one row per CDR3 protein. The data show under 350,000 distinct CDR3 sequences, with 17% seen just once and 12% held by the top ten. PBMCs were obtained from about 10 ml of fresh peripheral blood. A remark on this clonotype: Antigen unknown.

Looked up from germline, CDR1 is SQVTM and CDR2 is ANQGSEA. This CDR3 is built from 14 residues. Trimming removed 7 bases from V and 1 base from J, with 16 bases in between. What was sequenced was peripheral blood. The rearrangement links TRBV29-1 to TRBJ2-5; D gene ambiguous. This clonotype was obtained from an adult man with Graves' ophthalmopathy. Written as DNA, the CDR3 is TGCAGCGCAGATTCCGGAAGAGGCCAAGAGACCCAGTACTTC. This sequence encodes CSADSGRGQETQYF.